This is a list of T cell receptor beta chains from one sample in a study of cytomegalovirus exposure and HLA in healthy donors. TCRdb keeps only in-frame clones here, not all; method: immunoSEQ multiplex PCR. The sample has around 200,000 clones, around 80% seen once. The material sequenced was PBMCs. The source is a woman younger than 45 in good health and CMV-seronegative. Each CDR3 is given with its conserved first and last residue. The D gene is left open where the match is weak. The size field is filled for only some rows; it gives once, few, many or a size class.

J | V | size | D | DNA | CDR3
TRBJ2-1 | TRBV18 | NA | NA | TGTGCCAGCTCACCACCCCAACAGGCCTACAATGAGCAGTTCTTC | CASSPPQQAYNEQFF
TRBJ1-2 | TRBV10-3 | NA | NA | TGTGCCATCAGTTACAGGGACTATGGCTACACCTTC | CAISYRDYGYTF
TRBJ2-1 | TRBV5-1 | NA | TRBD2 | TGCGCCAGCAGCTTTCACGGGACTAAATTCTACAATGAGCAGTTCTTC | CASSFHGTKFYNEQFF
TRBJ1-1 | TRBV11-2 | NA | TRBD1 | TGTGCCAGCAGCTTAGAGACAGGGACGTACACTGAAGCTTTCTTT | CASSLETGTYTEAFF
TRBJ1-2 | TRBV6-6 | few | TRBD1 | TGTGCCAGCAGGGATGGGACAGGGAGCTATGGCTACACCTTC | CASRDGTGSYGYTF
TRBJ1-5 | TRBV19 | NA | TRBD1 | TGTGCCAGTAGTATACAGGCAGGGGGAAGACAGCCCCAGCATTTT | CASSIQAGGRQPQHF
TRBJ1-2 | TRBV10-2 | NA | TRBD1 | TGCGCCAGCAGTGAGTTGAACAGGGGGCGCGATGGCTACACCTTC | CASSELNRGRDGYTF
TRBJ1-1 | TRBV14 | NA | NA | TGTGCCAGCAACCGGGTAGGCACTGAAGCTTTCTTT | CASNRVGTEAFF
TRBJ1-5 | TRBV18 | NA | NA | TGTGCCAGCTCACTTGGACAGAATAGCAATCAGCCCCAGCATTTT | CASSLGQNSNQPQHF
TRBJ2-3 | TRBV19 | NA | NA | TGTGCCAGTAGTCTCAGCACAGATACGCAGTATTTT | CASSLSTDTQYF
TRBJ2-1 | TRBV5-1 | few | TRBD2 | TGCGCCAGCAGGCCGACTAGCGGGAGGGGAAATTACAATGAGCAGTTCTTC | CASRPTSGRGNYNEQFF
TRBJ1-2 | TRBV5-6 | NA | TRBD1 | TGTGCCAGCAGCTTGCTCAATCGAGACAGGGTCCTCTACACCTTC | CASSLLNRDRVLYTF
TRBJ2-1 | TRBV27 | once | NA | TGTGCCAGCAGTCTGACTAGTTTCTACAATGAGCAGTTCTTC | CASSLTSFYNEQFF
TRBJ1-1 | TRBV19 | NA | NA | TGTGCCAGTAGTAGGACGACAGCGAACACTGAAGCTTTCTTT | CASSRTTANTEAFF
TRBJ1-2 | TRBV7-9 | NA | TRBD1 | TGTGCCAGCAGCTTAGTATACGACAGGGGGGTGGATGGCTACACCTTC | CASSLVYDRGVDGYTF
TRBJ1-2 | TRBV5-1 | NA | NA | TGCGCCAGCAGCTTGACAACTACAATCTCCCTCTATGGCTACACCTTC | CASSLTTTISLYGYTF
TRBJ2-1 | TRBV6-1 | NA | NA | TGTGCCAGCTATGGCGGCCTCTACAATGAGCAGTTCTTC | CASYGGLYNEQFF
TRBJ1-1 | TRBV21-1 | NA | NA | TGTGCCAGCAGCAAAGCGGACGACAGGGGGGCCACTGAAGCTTTCTTT | CASSKADDRGATEAFF
TRBJ1-3 | TRBV15 | few | NA | TGTGCCACCAGCAGAGATTTTGAGGTCATCGGTGGAAACACCATATATTTT | CATSRDFEVIGGNTIYF
TRBJ2-3 | TRBV9 | NA | TRBD2 | TGTGCCAGCAGCGTCACGCGGCGGGGGGCAGGAGATACGCAGTATTTT | CASSVTRRGAGDTQYF
TRBJ2-2 | TRBV12-5 | NA | TRBD2 | TGTGCTAGTGGTTTGGATAAGAGGAGCGGGGGGGCCAGGTCCCCCGGGGAGCTGTTTTTT | CASGLDKRSGGARSPGELFF
TRBJ1-2 | TRBV5-1 | NA | TRBD1 | TGCGCCAGCAGCCGCCGGGGACAGGGGCGCGGACACTATGGCTACACCTTC | CASSRRGQGRGHYGYTF
TRBJ1-3 | TRBV11-3 | once | NA | TGTGCCAGCAGCTTAGTTTGGCGGAAATCTGGAAACACCATATATTTT | CASSLVWRKSGNTIYF
TRBJ1-3 | TRBV5-6 | NA | NA | TGTGCCAGCAGCTTGCAGGGGCAGTTCTCTGGAAACACCATATATTTT | CASSLQGQFSGNTIYF
TRBJ1-5 | TRBV30 | NA | NA | TGTGCCTGGAGTGACAGAATTCAGCCCCAGCATTTT | CAWSDRIQPQHF
TRBJ1-5 | TRBV4-1 | NA | TRBD1 | TGCGCCAGCAGCCAAGAGGGGACAGGGAACCAGCCCCAGCATTTT | CASSQEGTGNQPQHF
TRBJ1-1 | TRBV11-2 | NA | NA | TGTGCCAGCAGCTTAATAATGGCCCTGAACACTGAAGCTTTCTTT | CASSLIMALNTEAFF
TRBJ1-1 | TRBV2 | once | NA | TGTGCCAGCATGATACAGGTGGACACTGAAGCTTTCTTT | CASMIQVDTEAFF
TRBJ2-7 | TRBV5-1 | NA | TRBD2 | TGCGCCAGCAGCTCGAGCACTAGCGGGAGAAACTACGAGCAGTACTTC | CASSSSTSGRNYEQYF
TRBJ1-2 | TRBV30 | few | NA | TGTGCCTGGAGTGTAGGCAGGGACTATGGCTACACCTTC | CAWSVGRDYGYTF
TRBJ1-3 | TRBV10-3 | few | TRBD1 | TGTGCCGCCACAGGGGGCCTAGGAAACACCATATATTTT | CAATGGLGNTIYF
TRBJ1-5 | TRBV11-2 | once | NA | TGTGCCAGCAGCAGGGGCCAATCACCGGGCATTGGGGATCAGCCCCAGCATTTT | CASSRGQSPGIGDQPQHF
TRBJ1-2 | TRBV7-9 | NA | NA | TGTGCCAGCAGCTTCTTTACGTCAAGGGGGAACTATGGCTACACCTTC | CASSFFTSRGNYGYTF
TRBJ2-2 | TRBV7-9 | NA | TRBD2 | TGTGCCAGCAGCGTTCTAGCGGGAGGTTCCACCGGGGAGCTGTTTTTT | CASSVLAGGSTGELFF
TRBJ2-2 | TRBV19 | NA | NA | TGTGCCAGTAGTATGGAGGGATACACCGGGGAGCTGTTTTTT | CASSMEGYTGELFF
TRBJ2-7 | TRBV5-4 | once | TRBD2 | TGTGCCAGCAGCCAAGGACTAGCGGGTATCTCCTACGAGCAGTACTTC | CASSQGLAGISYEQYF
TRBJ2-5 | TRBV11-2 | NA | TRBD2 | TGTGCCAGCAGCAGGGGACTACGGGAGACCCAGTACTTC | CASSRGLRETQYF
TRBJ1-2 | TRBV7-3 | once | NA | TGTGCCAGCAGCTTCGGACAGTACTATGGCTACACCTTC | CASSFGQYYGYTF
TRBJ2-7 | TRBV11-2 | NA | TRBD1 | TGTGCCAGCAGCTCCCCTTATGGACAGGGAGCCTACGAGCAGTACTTC | CASSSPYGQGAYEQYF
TRBJ2-3 | TRBV25-1 | NA | TRBD1 | TGTGCCAGCAGTGACAGGGGGCTTAACACAGATACGCAGTATTTT | CASSDRGLNTDTQYF
TRBJ1-1 | TRBV5-4 | NA | TRBD1 | TGTGCCAGCAGCGATGATTCTACAGGGGGGGCTGAAGCTTTCTTT | CASSDDSTGGAEAFF
TRBJ2-2 | TRBV30 | NA | NA | TGTGCCTGGAGGACTAAGGGACAAAGAAACACCGGGGAGCTGTTTTTT | CAWRTKGQRNTGELFF
TRBJ1-2 | TRBV29-1 | NA | NA | TGCAGCGTTGAAGGCGCCAGGCCGACGGACTATGGCTACACCTTC | CSVEGARPTDYGYTF
TRBJ2-1 | TRBV6-6 | NA | TRBD1 | TGTGCCAGCAGTCCCAACGACAGGGGCGGGCAGTTCTTC | CASSPNDRGGQFF
TRBJ1-5 | TRBV27 | NA | NA | TGTGCCAGCAGGGGCGGCAATCAGCCCCAGCATTTT | CASRGGNQPQHF
TRBJ2-1 | TRBV1 | NA | NA | TGCACCACCCTAGCGAGAGCGGCCCCTTACAATGAGCAGTTCTTC | CTTLARAAPYNEQFF
TRBJ2-2 | TRBV25-1 | NA | NA | TGTGCCAGCAGTGAATATGGGACATCGGGGCTGTTTTTT | CASSEYGTSGLFF
TRBJ1-2 | TRBV5-1 | NA | TRBD1 | TGCGCCAGCAGAAGGGACAGGGGCTATGGCTACACCTTC | CASRRDRGYGYTF
TRBJ2-7 | TRBV18 | NA | TRBD2 | TGTGCCAGCTCACATTCCTTACTAGCGTCATCCTACGAGCAGTACTTC | CASSHSLLASSYEQYF
TRBJ2-1 | TRBV29-1 | NA | NA | TGCAGCGGGGGATTCTACGGAGGGGATGAGCAGTTCTTC | CSGGFYGGDEQFF
TRBJ2-7 | TRBV5-1 | once | NA | TGCGCCAGCAGCTTGGATGGCAGAACCTACGAGCAGTACTTC | CASSLDGRTYEQYF
TRBJ1-1 | TRBV5-1 | NA | NA | TGCGCCAGCAGCTTGTCGGGGGGAGGTCACACTGAAGCTTTCTTT | CASSLSGGGHTEAFF
TRBJ1-3 | TRBV9 | NA | TRBD1 | TGTGCCAGCAGCGTAGACTTACAGGGGGTGGGAAACACCATATATTTT | CASSVDLQGVGNTIYF
TRBJ1-2 | TRBV4-2 | NA | TRBD1 | TGTGCCAGCAGCCAACCCCATACAGGGGCGGTCAATGGCTACACCTTC | CASSQPHTGAVNGYTF
TRBJ1-2 | TRBV5-4 | NA | NA | TGTGCCAGCAGATCGACACTCGGGAGCTATGGCTACACCTTC | CASRSTLGSYGYTF
TRBJ1-2 | TRBV30 | NA | NA | TGTGCCTGGAGTGTACGACAGGTCTTGGGCTACACCTTC | CAWSVRQVLGYTF
TRBJ2-1 | TRBV15 | NA | NA | TGTGCCACCAGCAGAGTGCCGCGGCCCTCCTACAATGAGCAGTTCTTC | CATSRVPRPSYNEQFF
TRBJ1-4 | TRBV7-2 | NA | TRBD1 | TGTGCCAGCAGCTTGCCGGGACAGGCAGCAAAACTGTTTTTT | CASSLPGQAAKLFF
TRBJ1-4 | TRBV30 | NA | NA | TGTGCCTGGAGCCCGAAAATACAAGAAAAACTGTTTTTT | CAWSPKIQEKLFF
TRBJ2-1 | TRBV25-1 | NA | TRBD1 | TGTGCCAGCAGTGACCCTGGACAGGACGGGGATGAGCAGTTCTTC | CASSDPGQDGDEQFF